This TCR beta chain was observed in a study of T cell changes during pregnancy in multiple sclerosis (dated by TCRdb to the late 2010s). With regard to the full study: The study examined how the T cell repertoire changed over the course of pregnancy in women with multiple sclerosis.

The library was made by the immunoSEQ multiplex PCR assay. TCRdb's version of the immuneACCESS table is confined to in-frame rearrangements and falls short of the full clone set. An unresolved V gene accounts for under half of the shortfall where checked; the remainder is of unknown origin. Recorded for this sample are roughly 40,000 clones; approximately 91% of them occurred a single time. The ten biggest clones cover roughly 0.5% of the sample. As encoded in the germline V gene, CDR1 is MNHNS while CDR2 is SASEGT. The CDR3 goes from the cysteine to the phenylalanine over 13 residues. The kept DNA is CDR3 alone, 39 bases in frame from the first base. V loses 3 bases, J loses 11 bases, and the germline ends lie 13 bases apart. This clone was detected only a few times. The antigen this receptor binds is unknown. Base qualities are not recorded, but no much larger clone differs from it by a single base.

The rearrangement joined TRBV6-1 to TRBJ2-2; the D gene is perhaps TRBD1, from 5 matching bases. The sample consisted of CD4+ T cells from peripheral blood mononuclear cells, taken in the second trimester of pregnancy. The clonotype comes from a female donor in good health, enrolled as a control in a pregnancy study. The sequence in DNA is TGTGCCAGCAGTGACCCACAGGAGATTGAGCTGTTTTTT. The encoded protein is CASSDPQEIELFF.